This TCR beta chain was found in a study of spatial heterogeneity in lung cancer. Study context: A total of around 76 untreated early-stage non-small cell lung cancer patients served as donors. Combinations of a unique TCR and a UMI were tallied in raw reads, and on average each appeared more than ten times. The authors sequenced available follow-up PBMC samples, taken a median of around 2 years after resection.

Trimming removed 5 bases from V and 4 bases from J; junction bases left unmatched: 4. This CDR3 has 14 amino acids. Germline CDR1 is SNHLY and CDR2 is FYNNEI. One entry per CDR3 protein results from TCRdb running MiXCR on the 5' RACE reads. The sample yields roughly 70,000 distinct CDR3 sequences, roughly 8.9% seen once. Indicated time point: blood at routine non-recurrence follow-up after resection. Whole RNA from tumor, nontumor lung or frozen PBMC was sequenced unsorted. The table lists this clonotype with a few counts. This clonotype originated in a female donor with early-stage non-small cell lung cancer. The starting material was PBMCs, obtained at follow-up. The rearrangement links TRBV2 to TRBJ1-4, with 7 nucleotides matching TRBD1. In DNA, the CDR3 is TGTGCCAGCAGTTGGGACAGCGGTAATGAAAAACTGTTTTTT. Protein sequence: CASSWDSGNEKLFF.